These 31 T cell receptor beta chains were all obtained from the same sample, sequenced in a study of human T cells and chemical hapten exposure. TCRdb re-called the RACE reads with MiXCR, one entry per CDR3 protein. The sample consists of some 81,000 distinct CDR3 sequences, around 7.8% of them appearing once. Time point described: patch test 1, 2 weeks after DPC sensitization. This sample's treatment: therapeutic diphenylcyclopropenone sensitization with weekly scalp DPC. The sequenced sample was whole blood, obtained in connection with sensitization to the hapten diphenylcyclopropenone (DPC). The receptors derive from a woman aged 25 to 39 with alopecia areata. Some clones in this sample may be carry-over from other donors' samples.

This clonotype appeared many times. The chain joins TRBV12-3 or TRBV12-4 to TRBJ2-3; no reliable D call. Trimming pared 2 bases from V and 0 bases from J, leaving 9 bases between. This CDR3 region has 15 residues. The CDR3 coding sequence is TGTGCCAGCAGTTTATCCGGCAGGAGCACAGATACGCAGTATTTT. It yields the protein CASSLSGRSTDTQYF.

At least ten counts were recorded for this clonotype. The rearrangement links TRBV29-1 to TRBJ1-1; D may be TRBD1 (5 bases). Trimming took 3 bases from V and 0 from J, leaving 8 bases between them. The CDR3 spans 13 residues. Germline CDR1 SQVTM, CDR2 ANQGSEA. DNA of the CDR3: TGCAGCGTTGAGGGGCGAATGAACACTGAAGCTTTCTTT. Translating it yields CSVEGRMNTEAFF.

This clonotype was detected ten times or more. The chain links TRBV10-3 to TRBJ1-2, with D unresolved. Germline V gene data show CDR1 as ENHRY and CDR2 as SYGVKD. The CDR3 is 14 amino acids. V lost 5 bases to trimming and J lost 11 bases, with 21 bases between them. The CDR3 DNA follows: TGTGCCATCAGTTCACAACTTCCTATGGCTTCGTACACCTTC. Encoded protein: CAISSQLPMASYTF.

This clonotype was seen many times. This rearrangement joins TRBV24-1 to TRBJ2-2; a weak D match, TRBD1 (5 bases). CDR3 length equals 16 residues. Trimming left V 3 bases short and J 7 bases short, with 17 bases between. Per germline, CDR1 KGHDR and CDR2 SFDVKD. In nucleotides, the CDR3 is TGTGCCACCAGTGATATTGGGCAGGGTGGAAGCGGGGAGCTGTTTTTT. Amino acid sequence: CATSDIGQGGSGELFF.

The rearrangement links TRBV5-6 to TRBJ1-2; 7 bases match TRBD1. V was clipped by 3 bases and J by 2 bases; unmatched bases: 7. Germline CDR1 is SGHDT and CDR2 is YYEEEE. The CDR3 consists of 15 residues. Here the CDR3 DNA reads TGTGCCAGCAGCTCAACAGGGGCCACCAACTATGGCTACACCTTC. Translating gives CASSSTGATNYGYTF.

This clonotype was picked up many times. The chain couples TRBV12-3 or TRBV12-4 to TRBJ1-2; 7 positions match TRBD1. The CDR3 runs 15 residues. The trim removed 5 bases at V and 7 bases at J, leaving 13 bases unmatched. The CDR3 sequence: CASSPTTGSESGYTF. The CDR3, as DNA: TGTGCCAGCAGTCCGACGACAGGGAGTGAAAGTGGCTACACCTTC.

Many counts were recorded for this clonotype. This chain links TRBV2 with TRBJ2-2; 7 bases agree with TRBD1. The J segment lost 2 bases and the V segment lost 7 bases, leaving 4 bases of the junction unmatched. The CDR3 is 14 residues long. Germline CDR1 reads SNHLY; CDR2 reads FYNNEI. CDR3 sequence: CASIGTANTGELFF. In DNA form, the CDR3 reads TGTGCCAGCATCGGGACAGCTAACACCGGGGAGCTGTTTTTT.

This clonotype was recorded many times. The V and J genes are TRBV10-3 and TRBJ2-3; D is undetermined. This CDR3 is 14 amino acids long. Germline V gene data show CDR1 as ENHRY and CDR2 as SYGVKD. V lost 4 bases and J lost 0, with 8 bases in between. The CDR3 loop reads CAISVLSSTDTQYF. The DNA for the CDR3 is TGTGCCATCAGTGTGCTCTCTAGCACAGATACGCAGTATTTT.

Many counts were recorded for this clonotype. This CDR3 reads CASSLMRGLELFF. In nucleotides, the CDR3 is TGTGCCAGCAGTTTAATGAGGGGGCTGGAGCTGTTTTTT. This sequence joins TRBV12-3 or TRBV12-4 and TRBJ2-2; 7 bases align to TRBD1. Germline trimming cut 2 bases from V and 10 bases from J; bases unmatched to any gene: 4. The CDR3 is 13 amino acids.

This clonotype was detected only a few times. The V gene is TRBV20-1, the J gene TRBJ1-1; D is unclear. This CDR3 is built from 13 residues. Trimming shortened V by 3 bases and J by 2 bases, and 10 bases separated the two germline ends. CDR1 is DFQATT, CDR2 SNEGSKA, per germline (reference sequence). CDR3 sequence: CSASRGLNTEAFF. The CDR3, as DNA: TGCAGTGCTAGTCGGGGATTAAACACTGAAGCTTTCTTT.

The genes are TRBV5-5 and TRBJ1-1; 8 positions agree with TRBD1. V trimming: 2 bases; J trimming: 4 bases; junction bases outside the gene matches: 7. Looked up from germline, CDR1 is SGHKS and CDR2 is YYEKEE (reference sequence). The CDR3 totals 15 residues. This chain's CDR3 is CASSFSDRGFTEAFF. The DNA for the CDR3 is TGTGCCAGCAGCTTTTCCGACAGGGGATTCACTGAAGCTTTCTTT.

This clonotype was recorded a few times. Germline is not matched at one junction end, which may reflect a read error. The V gene is TRBV12-3 or TRBV12-4, the J gene TRBJ1-5; TRBD1 is a possible D gene (5 bases). This CDR3 has 14 amino acids. The CDR3, as DNA: TGTGCCAGCAGTTTACAGGGTTCCAATCAGCCCCAGAATTTT. Translated, it gives CASSLQGSNQPQNF.

This clonotype was observed at least ten times. The chain has TRBV5-1 and TRBJ1-1; D is ambiguous. The length of the CDR3 is 13 residues. Trimming took 3 bases from V and 1 from J, leaving 7 bases between them. CDR1 SGHRS and CDR2 YFSETQ come from the germline V gene. This chain's CDR3 is CASSSLGNTEAFF. As DNA, the CDR3 is TGCGCCAGCAGCTCGCTGGGGAACACTGAAGCTTTCTTT.

This clonotype was counted ten times or more. The V gene is TRBV7-8, the J gene TRBJ2-3; TRBD2 might be the D (7 bases). CDR3 size: 15 residues. With 2 bases removed from V and 4 bases from J, the gap between germline ends came to 13 bases. Per germline, CDR1 SGHVS and CDR2 FQNEAQ. CDR3 region: CASSLLGGAPDTQYF. As DNA, the CDR3 is TGTGCCAGCAGCTTACTTGGGGGGGCCCCAGATACGCAGTATTTT. The variable domain in full, completed from reference TRBV7-8 and TRBJ2-3, reads GAGVSQSPRYKVAKRGQDVALRCDPISGHVSLFWYQQALGQGPEFLTYFQNEAQLDKSGLPSDRFFAERPEGSVSTLKIQRTQQEDSAVYLCASSLLGGAPDTQYFGPGTRLTVL.

This clonotype has a count of ten or more. The J gene is TRBJ2-2, the V gene TRBV11-1; possible D gene TRBD1, 6 bases. The CDR3 spans 14 residues. Trimming took 2 bases from V and 5 from J, leaving 9 bases between them. In germline, CDR1 is SGHAT, CDR2 FQDESV (reference sequence). CDR3 region: CASSLTGRTGELFF. In DNA, the CDR3 is TGTGCCAGCAGCTTAACAGGGCGGACCGGGGAGCTGTTTTTT.

A few counts support this clonotype. The rearrangement joins TRBV20-1 to TRBJ1-1; no clear D. The CDR3 has 13 amino acids. The V and J ends lost 3 bases and 2 bases respectively, with 10 bases between them. In germline, CDR1 is DFQATT, CDR2 SNEGSKA (reference sequence). CDR3 region: CSAREMLNTEAFF. CDR3 nucleotides: TGCAGTGCTAGGGAGATGCTTAACACTGAAGCTTTCTTT.

The V call is TRBV30, the J call TRBJ2-1, with 10 positions matching TRBD2. The ends lost 1 base at V and 8 bases at J; junction bases unmatched: 8. The CDR3 is made up of 15 amino acids. Germline V gene sequence: CDR1 GTSNPN, CDR2 SVGIG (reference sequence). This CDR3 is CAWSGPSGGAYEQFF. CDR3 in DNA: TGTGCCTGGAGTGGCCCCAGCGGGGGGGCTTATGAGCAGTTCTTC.

This clonotype was counted between two and nine times. This may arise from a read error, as a much more abundant clone is one base away. The rearrangement links TRBV2 to TRBJ2-2, with unresolved D. Germline lookup yields CDR1 SNHLY and CDR2 FYNNEI. This CDR3 is built from 14 residues. The ends were cut back, 4 bases at V and 1 base at J, with 7 bases in the middle. The CDR3 DNA reads TGTGCCAGCAGTGTCAGCCAGAACACCGGGGAGCTGTTTTTT. It specifies CASSVSQNTGELFF.

J is TRBJ1-6 and V is TRBV6-1; no firm D call. The germline V and J ends were trimmed by 1 base and 10 bases, with 17 bases remaining between them. The CDR3 sequence is 16 residues long. Germline CDR1 and CDR2: MNHNS and SASEGT. The chain's CDR3 is CASSEDGLTPGSPLHF. The CDR3 coding sequence is TGTGCCAGCAGTGAAGACGGCTTGACACCTGGATCACCCCTCCACTTT.

This clonotype was recorded many times. The chain carries TRBV27 and TRBJ2-2, with a tentative D call TRBD1 (6 bases). In germline, CDR1 is MNHEY, CDR2 SMNVEV (reference sequence). V was clipped by 5 bases and J by 2 bases, with 18 bases between them. The CDR3 totals 17 residues. This chain's CDR3 is CASSPGTPDLNTGELFF. The CDR3 bases are TGTGCCAGCAGTCCCGGGACACCGGATCTCAACACCGGGGAGCTGTTTTTT.

CDR3 region: CASSAEDGVGEKLFF. The CDR3 DNA sequence: TGTGCCAGCAGTGCAGAGGACGGAGTTGGCGAAAAACTGTTTTTT. This chain uses TRBV5-6 with TRBJ1-4; D remains ambiguous. Germline lookup yields CDR1 SGHDT and CDR2 YYEEEE. The CDR3 extends over 15 amino acids. The V end was cut by 5 bases, the J end by 8 bases, with 19 bases between.

This clonotype was seen a few times. The chain employs TRBV5-1 and TRBJ1-3; D uncertain. The V end lost 1 base, the J end lost 4 bases, and 12 bases lay between the germline ends. The CDR3 length is 15 residues. Per the germline V gene, CDR1 is SGHRS and CDR2 is YFSETQ. CDR3 loop: CASSLRIGEGNTIYF. The CDR3 nucleotides are TGCGCCAGCAGCTTGCGGATAGGAGAGGGAAACACCATATATTTT.

The CDR3 here is CASSPQGYNQPQHF. The CDR3 DNA reads TGTGCCAGCAGCCCACAGGGTTACAATCAGCCCCAGCATTTT. The V call is TRBV6-6, the J call TRBJ1-5; perhaps TRBD1 as D (6 bases). CDR1 and CDR2 from the germline V gene are MNHNY and SVGAGI (reference sequence). V lost 6 bases, J lost 3 bases, and 12 bases lay in between. This CDR3 comprises 14 residues.

As for this clonotype: The CDR3 ends on some other residue instead of the conserved phenylalanine or tryptophan, so this is likely a read error. The chain employs TRBV4-2 and TRBJ1-6; TRBD1 agrees at 7 bases. Germline trimming cut 6 bases from V and 6 bases from J; bases unmatched to any gene: 5. CDR1 LGHNA and CDR2 YNFKEQ come from the germline V gene. The CDR3 extends over 14 amino acids. CDR3 DNA: TGTGCCAGCAGGGAACAGGGGACTAATTCACCCCTCCACTAT. Amino acids: CASREQGTNSPLHY.

The chain has TRBV2 and TRBJ2-3; 12 bases line up with TRBD1. This CDR3 contains 18 residues. The V gene's germline CDR1 is SNHLY and CDR2 FYNNEI. V lost 6 bases, J lost 1 base, and 11 bases stayed unmatched. The CDR3 DNA follows: TGTGCCAGCAGGGTAGGGACAGGGGGCGTCGAGTGCACAGATACGCAGTATTTT. The encoded protein is CASRVGTGGVECTDTQYF. The full variable domain, rest sourced from reference TRBV2 and TRBJ2-3, is EPEVTQTPSHQVTQMGQEVILRCVPISNHLYFYWYRQILGQKVEFLVSFYNNEISEKSEIFDDQFSVERPDGSNFTLKIRSTKLEDSAMYFCASRVGTGGVECTDTQYFGPGTRLTVL.

This clonotype was observed a few times. This chain connects TRBV7-2 to TRBJ2-1, with 8 bases aligning to TRBD1. V was clipped by 5 bases and J by 8 bases; unmatched bases: 11. From germline, CDR1 is SGHTA and CDR2 FQGNSA. This CDR3 has 15 amino acids. In DNA, the CDR3 is TGTGCCAGCAGCCAGACGCCAGGGGGCCTAGATGAGCAGTTCTTC. Translating it yields CASSQTPGGLDEQFF.

This clonotype was observed at least ten times. The chain uses TRBV10-2 and TRBJ2-1; TRBD2 aligns across 11 bases. Germline V gene sequence: CDR1 WSHSY, CDR2 SAAADI. With 8 bases clipped from V and 4 bases from J, the junction kept 7 bases outside the gene matches. This CDR3 spans 15 amino acids. CDR3 in DNA: TGCGCCAGCTCCCTAGCGGGGGGCCCATACAATGAGCAGTTCTTC. Translation gives CASSLAGGPYNEQFF.

In its sample, this clonotype was seen a few times. The chain has TRBV13 and TRBJ1-2; TRBD1 is a possible D gene (5 bases). Trimming left V 5 bases short and J 5 bases short, with 12 bases between. This CDR3 contains 13 residues. Per the germline V gene, CDR1 is PRHDT and CDR2 is FYEKMQ (reference sequence). The CDR3: CASSPGTEYGYTF. In DNA, the CDR3 is TGTGCCAGCAGCCCAGGGACCGAATATGGCTACACCTTC.

As concerns this clonotype: It may be a read error: a sequence one base away is much more abundant. CDR3 in amino acids: CASSAYYNEQFF. CDR3 DNA sequence: TGTGCCAGCAGCGCATACTACAATGAGCAGTTCTTC. This chain links TRBV9 with TRBJ2-1; unclear D gene. Trimming left V 3 bases short and J 3 bases short, with 4 bases between. The CDR3 totals 12 residues. Germline loops: CDR1 SGDLS, CDR2 YYNGEE.

This clonotype was seen at least ten times. The rearrangement links TRBV5-1 to TRBJ2-6, with 9 bases lining up with TRBD1. Trimming took 0 bases from V and 2 from J; bases not matched to a gene: 3. This CDR3 region has 17 residues. The germline CDR1 and CDR2 sequences are SGHRS and YFSETQ. The CDR3 DNA is TGCGCCAGCAGCTTGGCCGGGACAGGGACTGGGGCCAACGTCCTGACTTTC. This encodes CASSLAGTGTGANVLTF.

This clonotype showed up many times. V usage is TRBV12-3 or TRBV12-4 and J usage is TRBJ1-2; possibly TRBD1 for D (5 bases). The CDR3 spans 13 residues. V shed 5 bases and J shed 4 bases, with 11 bases lying between them. In nucleotides, the CDR3 is TGTGCCAGCAGTCCCAGGGTTGCCTATGGCTACACCTTC. This codes for CASSPRVAYGYTF.